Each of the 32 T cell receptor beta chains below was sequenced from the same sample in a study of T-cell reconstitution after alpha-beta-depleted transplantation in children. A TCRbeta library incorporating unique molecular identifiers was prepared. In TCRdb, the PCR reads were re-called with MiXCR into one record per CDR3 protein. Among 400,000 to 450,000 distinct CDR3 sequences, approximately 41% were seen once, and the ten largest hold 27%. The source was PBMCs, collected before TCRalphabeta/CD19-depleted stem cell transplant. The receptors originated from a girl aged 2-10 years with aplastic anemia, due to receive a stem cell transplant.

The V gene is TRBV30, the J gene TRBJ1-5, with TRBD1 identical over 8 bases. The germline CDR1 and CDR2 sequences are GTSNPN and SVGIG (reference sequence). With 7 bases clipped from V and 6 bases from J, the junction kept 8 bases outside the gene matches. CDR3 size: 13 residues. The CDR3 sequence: CAFSQGAFQPQHF. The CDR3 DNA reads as TGTGCCTTTTCCCAGGGGGCGTTTCAGCCCCAGCATTTT. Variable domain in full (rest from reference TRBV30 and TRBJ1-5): SQTIHQWPATLVQPVGSPLSLECTVEGTSNPNLYWYRQAAGRGLQLLFYSVGIGQISSEVPQNLSASRPQDRQFILSSKKLLLSDSGFYLCAFSQGAFQPQHFGDGTRLSIL.

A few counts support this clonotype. The DNA for the CDR3 is TGTGCCAGCAGTTTCACCGGGACTAGTTACTACGAGCAGTACTTC. The encoded protein is CASSFTGTSYYEQYF. This chain joins TRBV27 and TRBJ2-7; TRBD2 agrees at 8 bases. Per germline, CDR1 MNHEY and CDR2 SMNVEV (reference sequence). CDR3 size: 15 residues. V was clipped by 3 bases and J by 3 bases; unmatched bases: 7.

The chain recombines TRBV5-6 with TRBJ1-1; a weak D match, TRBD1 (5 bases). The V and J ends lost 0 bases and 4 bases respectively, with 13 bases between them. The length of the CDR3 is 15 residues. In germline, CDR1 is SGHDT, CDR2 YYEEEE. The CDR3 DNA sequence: TGTGCCAGCAGCTTGGGCAGGGTGGTTGGCACTGAAGCTTTCTTT. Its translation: CASSLGRVVGTEAFF.

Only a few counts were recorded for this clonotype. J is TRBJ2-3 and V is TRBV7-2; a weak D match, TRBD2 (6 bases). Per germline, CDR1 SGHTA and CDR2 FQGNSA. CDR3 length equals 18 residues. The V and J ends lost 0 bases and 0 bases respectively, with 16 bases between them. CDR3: CASSLAQWGLFSTDTQYF. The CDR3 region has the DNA TGTGCCAGCAGCTTAGCTCAGTGGGGACTGTTTAGCACAGATACGCAGTATTTT.

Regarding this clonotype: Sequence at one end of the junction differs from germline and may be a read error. This CDR3 reads CCAPLGQGVAGTDTQYF. CDR3 nucleotide sequence: TGCTGTGCACCTCTAGGACAGGGGGTAGCGGGCACAGATACGCAGTATTTT. J is TRBJ2-3 and V is TRBV20-1, with 10 bases aligning to TRBD1. This CDR3 is 17 amino acids long. CDR1 and CDR2 (germline): DFQATT, SNEGSKA (reference sequence).

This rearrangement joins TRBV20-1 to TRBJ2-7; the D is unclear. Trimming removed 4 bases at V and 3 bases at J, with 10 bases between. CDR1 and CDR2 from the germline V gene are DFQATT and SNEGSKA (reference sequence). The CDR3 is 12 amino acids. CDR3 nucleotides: TGCAGTGCTACTCCAGCGATCTACGAGCAGTACTTC. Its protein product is CSATPAIYEQYF.

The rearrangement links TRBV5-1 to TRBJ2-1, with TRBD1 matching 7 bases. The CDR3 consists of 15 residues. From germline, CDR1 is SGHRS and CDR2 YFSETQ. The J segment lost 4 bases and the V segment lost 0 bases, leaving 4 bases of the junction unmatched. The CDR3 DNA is TGCGCCAGCAGCTTGGGGCCAGGGGGTTACAATGAGCAGTTCTTC. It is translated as CASSLGPGGYNEQFF.

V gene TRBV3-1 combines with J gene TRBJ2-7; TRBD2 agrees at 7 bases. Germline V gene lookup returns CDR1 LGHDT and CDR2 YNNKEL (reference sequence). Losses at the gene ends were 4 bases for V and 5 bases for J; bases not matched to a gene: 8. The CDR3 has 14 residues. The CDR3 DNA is TGTGCCAGCAGCCTTGGCGGGAGCAACGACGAGCAGTACTTC. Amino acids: CASSLGGSNDEQYF.

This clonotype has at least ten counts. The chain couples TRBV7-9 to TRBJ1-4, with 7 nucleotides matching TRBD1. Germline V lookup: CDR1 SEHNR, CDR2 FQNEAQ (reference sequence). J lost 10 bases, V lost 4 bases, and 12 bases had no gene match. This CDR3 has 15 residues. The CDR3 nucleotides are TGTGCCAGCAGCTCCCGGGACAGAACCCCTCCAAAACTGTTTTTT. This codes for CASSSRDRTPPKLFF.

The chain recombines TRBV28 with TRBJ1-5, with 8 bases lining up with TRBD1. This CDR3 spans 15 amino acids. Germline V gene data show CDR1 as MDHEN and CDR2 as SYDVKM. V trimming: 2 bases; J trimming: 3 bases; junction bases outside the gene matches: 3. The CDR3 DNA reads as TGTGCCAGCAGTTTACAGGGGGCTTACAATCAGCCCCAGCATTTT. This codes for CASSLQGAYNQPQHF.

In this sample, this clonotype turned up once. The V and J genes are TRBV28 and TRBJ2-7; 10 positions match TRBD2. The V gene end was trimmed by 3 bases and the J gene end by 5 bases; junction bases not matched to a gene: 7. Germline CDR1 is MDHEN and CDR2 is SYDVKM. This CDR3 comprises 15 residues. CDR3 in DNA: TGTGCCAGCAGTTTCCGGGGACTAGCGATCGACGAGCAGTACTTC. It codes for CASSFRGLAIDEQYF.

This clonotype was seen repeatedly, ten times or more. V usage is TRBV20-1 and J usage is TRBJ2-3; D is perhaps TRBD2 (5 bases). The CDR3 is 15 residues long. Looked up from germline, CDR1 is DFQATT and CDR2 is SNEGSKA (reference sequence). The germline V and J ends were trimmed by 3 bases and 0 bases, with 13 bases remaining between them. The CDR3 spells CSARASGVSTDTQYF. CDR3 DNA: TGCAGTGCTAGGGCTTCCGGGGTTAGCACAGATACGCAGTATTTT.

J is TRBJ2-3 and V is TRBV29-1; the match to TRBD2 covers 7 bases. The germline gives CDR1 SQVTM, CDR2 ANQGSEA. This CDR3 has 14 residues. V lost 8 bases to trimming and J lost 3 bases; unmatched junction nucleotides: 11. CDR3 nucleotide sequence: TGCAGCACGAGGCGGGAGAGGCGGACAGATACGCAGTATTTT. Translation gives CSTRRERRTDTQYF.

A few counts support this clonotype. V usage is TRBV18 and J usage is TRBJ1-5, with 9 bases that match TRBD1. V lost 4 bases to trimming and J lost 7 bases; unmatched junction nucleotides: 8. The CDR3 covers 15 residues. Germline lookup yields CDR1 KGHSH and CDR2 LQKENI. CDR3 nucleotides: TGTGCCAGCTCACTTAGGGGACAGGGAGACCAGCCCCAGCATTTT. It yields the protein CASSLRGQGDQPQHF.

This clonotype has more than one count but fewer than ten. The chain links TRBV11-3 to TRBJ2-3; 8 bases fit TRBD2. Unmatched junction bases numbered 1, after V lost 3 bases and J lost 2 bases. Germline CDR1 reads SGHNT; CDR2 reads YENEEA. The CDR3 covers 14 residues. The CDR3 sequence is CASSFGRATDTQYF. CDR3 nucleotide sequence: TGTGCCAGCAGCTTCGGGAGGGCCACAGATACGCAGTATTTT. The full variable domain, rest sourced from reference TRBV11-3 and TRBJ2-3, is EAGVVQSPRYKIIEKKQPVAFWCNPISGHNTLYWYLQNLGQGPELLIRYENEEAVDDSQLPKDRFSAERLKGVDSTLKIQPAELGDSAVYLCASSFGRATDTQYFGPGTRLTVL.

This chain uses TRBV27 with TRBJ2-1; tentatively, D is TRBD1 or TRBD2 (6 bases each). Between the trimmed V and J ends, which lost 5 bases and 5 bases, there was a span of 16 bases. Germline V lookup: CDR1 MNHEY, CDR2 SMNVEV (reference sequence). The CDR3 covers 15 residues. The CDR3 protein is CASSGGPGGDNEQFF. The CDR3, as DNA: TGTGCCAGCAGTGGGGGGCCCGGAGGGGACAATGAGCAGTTCTTC.

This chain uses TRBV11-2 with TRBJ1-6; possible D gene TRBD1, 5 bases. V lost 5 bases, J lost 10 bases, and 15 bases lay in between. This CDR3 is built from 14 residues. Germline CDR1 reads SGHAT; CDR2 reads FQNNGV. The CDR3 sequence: CASSPPGVRSPLHF. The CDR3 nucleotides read TGTGCCAGCAGCCCCCCGGGGGTGCGATCACCCCTCCACTTT. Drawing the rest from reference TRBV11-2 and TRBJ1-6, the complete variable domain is EAGVAQSPRYKIIEKRQSVAFWCNPISGHATLYWYQQILGQGPKLLIQFQNNGVVDDSQLPKDRFSAERLKGVDSTLKIQPAKLEDSAVYLCASSPPGVRSPLHFGNGTRLTVT.

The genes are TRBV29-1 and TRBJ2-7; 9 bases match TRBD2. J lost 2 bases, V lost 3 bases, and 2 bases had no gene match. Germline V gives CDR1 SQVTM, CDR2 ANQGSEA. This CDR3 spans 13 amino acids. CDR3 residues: CSVEPSGTYEQYF. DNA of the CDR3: TGCAGCGTTGAGCCTAGCGGGACCTACGAGCAGTACTTC.

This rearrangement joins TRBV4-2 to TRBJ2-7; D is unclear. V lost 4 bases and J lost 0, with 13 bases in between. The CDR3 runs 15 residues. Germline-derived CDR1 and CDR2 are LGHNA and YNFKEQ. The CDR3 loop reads CASSPEALRSYEQYF. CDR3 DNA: TGTGCCAGCAGCCCCGAGGCTCTCCGCTCCTACGAGCAGTACTTC.

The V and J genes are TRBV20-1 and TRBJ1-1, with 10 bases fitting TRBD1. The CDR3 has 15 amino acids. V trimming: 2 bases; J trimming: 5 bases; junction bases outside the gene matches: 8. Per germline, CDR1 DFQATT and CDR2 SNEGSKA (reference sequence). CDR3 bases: TGCAGTGCTAGACCATCCGGGACAGGGGATACTGAAGCTTTCTTT. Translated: CSARPSGTGDTEAFF.

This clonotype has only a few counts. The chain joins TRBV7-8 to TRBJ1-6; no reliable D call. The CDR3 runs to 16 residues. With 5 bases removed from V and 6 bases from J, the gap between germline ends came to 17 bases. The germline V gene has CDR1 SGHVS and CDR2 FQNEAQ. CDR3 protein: CASSAYRVLFNSPLHF. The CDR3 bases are TGTGCCAGCAGCGCATACCGGGTCCTCTTTAATTCACCCCTCCACTTT.

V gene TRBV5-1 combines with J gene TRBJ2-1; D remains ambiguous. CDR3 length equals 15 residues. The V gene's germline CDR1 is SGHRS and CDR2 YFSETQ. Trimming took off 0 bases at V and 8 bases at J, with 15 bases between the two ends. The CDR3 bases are TGCGCCAGCAGCTTGGAAGGTAGGAAATTAGATGAGCAGTTCTTC. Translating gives CASSLEGRKLDEQFF.

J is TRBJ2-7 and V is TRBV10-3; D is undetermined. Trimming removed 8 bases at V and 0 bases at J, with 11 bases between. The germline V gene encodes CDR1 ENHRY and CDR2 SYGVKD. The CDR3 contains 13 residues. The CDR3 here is CAIASQSSYEQYF. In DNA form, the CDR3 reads TGTGCCATCGCGTCTCAGAGCTCCTACGAGCAGTACTTC.

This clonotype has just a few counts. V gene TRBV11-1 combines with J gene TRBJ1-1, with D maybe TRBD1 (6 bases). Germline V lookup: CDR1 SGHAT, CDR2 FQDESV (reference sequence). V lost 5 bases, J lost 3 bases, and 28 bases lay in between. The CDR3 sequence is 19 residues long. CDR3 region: CASSPKAGHSWRVDTEAFF. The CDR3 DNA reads TGTGCCAGCAGCCCCAAAGCGGGACACTCGTGGCGGGTGGACACTGAAGCTTTCTTT.

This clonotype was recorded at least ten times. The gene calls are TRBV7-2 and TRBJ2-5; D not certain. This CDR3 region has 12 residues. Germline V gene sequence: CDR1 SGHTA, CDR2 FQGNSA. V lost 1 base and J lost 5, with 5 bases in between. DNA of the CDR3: TGTGCCAGCAGCTTAGGTCTGGAGACCCAGTACTTC. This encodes CASSLGLETQYF.

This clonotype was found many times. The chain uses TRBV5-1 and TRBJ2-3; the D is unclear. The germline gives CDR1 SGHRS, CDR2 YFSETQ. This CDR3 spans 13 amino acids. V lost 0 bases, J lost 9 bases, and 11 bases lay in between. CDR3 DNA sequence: TGCGCCAGCAGCTTGGCCAGTCAGCGCACGCAGTATTTT. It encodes CASSLASQRTQYF.

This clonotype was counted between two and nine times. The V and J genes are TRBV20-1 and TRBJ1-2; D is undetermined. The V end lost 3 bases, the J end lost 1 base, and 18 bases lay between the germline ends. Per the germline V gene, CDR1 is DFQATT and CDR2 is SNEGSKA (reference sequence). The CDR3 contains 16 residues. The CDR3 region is CSARANGVRFNYGYTF. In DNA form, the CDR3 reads TGCAGTGCTAGGGCGAATGGGGTCCGATTTAACTATGGCTACACCTTC.

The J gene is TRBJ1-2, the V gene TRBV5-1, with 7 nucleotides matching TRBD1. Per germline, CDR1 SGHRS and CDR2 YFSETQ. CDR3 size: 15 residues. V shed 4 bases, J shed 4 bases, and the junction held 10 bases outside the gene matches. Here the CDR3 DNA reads TGCGCCAGCAGCGGCCGGGACAGCGGACGCTATGGCTACACCTTC. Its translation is CASSGRDSGRYGYTF. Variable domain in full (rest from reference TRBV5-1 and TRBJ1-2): KAGVTQTPRYLIKTRGQQVTLSCSPISGHRSVSWYQQTPGQGLQFLFEYFSETQRNKGNFPGRFSGRQFSNSRSEMNVSTLELGDSALYLCASSGRDSGRYGYTFGSGTRLTVV.

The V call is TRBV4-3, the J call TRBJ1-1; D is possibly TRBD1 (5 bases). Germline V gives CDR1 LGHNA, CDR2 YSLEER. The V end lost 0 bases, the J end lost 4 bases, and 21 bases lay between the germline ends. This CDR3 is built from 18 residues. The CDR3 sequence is CASSQDLITGRRGTEAFF. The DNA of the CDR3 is TGCGCCAGCAGCCAAGATCTTATAACTGGCCGGAGGGGCACTGAAGCTTTCTTT.

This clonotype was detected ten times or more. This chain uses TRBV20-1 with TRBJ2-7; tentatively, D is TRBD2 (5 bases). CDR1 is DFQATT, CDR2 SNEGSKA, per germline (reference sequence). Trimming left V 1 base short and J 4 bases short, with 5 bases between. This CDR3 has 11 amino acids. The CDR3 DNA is TGCAGTGCTAGAGCGGGGTACGAGCAGTACTTC. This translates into CSARAGYEQYF.

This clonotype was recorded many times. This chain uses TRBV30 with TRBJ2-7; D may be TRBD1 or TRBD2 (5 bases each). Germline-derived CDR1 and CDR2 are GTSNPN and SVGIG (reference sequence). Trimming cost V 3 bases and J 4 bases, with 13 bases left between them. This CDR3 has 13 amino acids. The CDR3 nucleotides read TGTGCCTGGAGCCAGGGACGGGAATACGAGCAGTACTTC. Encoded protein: CAWSQGREYEQYF.

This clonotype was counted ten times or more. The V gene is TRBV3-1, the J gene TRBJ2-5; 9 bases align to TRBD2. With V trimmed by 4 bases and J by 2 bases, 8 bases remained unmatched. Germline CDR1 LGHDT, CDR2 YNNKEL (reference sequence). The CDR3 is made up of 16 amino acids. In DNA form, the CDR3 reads TGTGCCAGCAGCCCTGGGCTAGCGGGGAGACAAGAGACCCAGTACTTC. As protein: CASSPGLAGRQETQYF.